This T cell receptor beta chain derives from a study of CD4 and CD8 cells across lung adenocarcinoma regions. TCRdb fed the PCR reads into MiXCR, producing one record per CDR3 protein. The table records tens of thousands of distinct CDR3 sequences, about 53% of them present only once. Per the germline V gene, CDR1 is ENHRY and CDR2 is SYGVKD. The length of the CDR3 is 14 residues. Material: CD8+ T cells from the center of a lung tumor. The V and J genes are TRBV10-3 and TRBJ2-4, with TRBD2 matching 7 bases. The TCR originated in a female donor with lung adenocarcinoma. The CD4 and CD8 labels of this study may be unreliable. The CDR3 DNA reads TGTGCGGCCAAGGGCGGGGGTGAGGGAGAGATTCAGTACTTC. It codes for CAAKGGGEGEIQYF.